This T cell receptor (beta chain) stems from a study of OX40 agonist ivuxolimab in advanced cancers. Overall study: Partial responses occurred in three patients (one hepatocellular carcinoma, two cutaneous melanoma).

Libraries were prepared by immunoSEQ multiplex PCR; TCRdb keeps only in-frame clonotypes and omits some of them. The sample has some 81,000 clones, 65% to 90% seen once; the top ten hold 1.5% to 2.5%. The CDR3 consists of 17 residues. Germline V gene sequence: CDR1 SEHNR, CDR2 FQNEAQ (reference sequence). Trimming cost V 5 bases and J 2 bases; bases outside gene matches: 10. Specimen: CD4+ or CD8+ T cells sorted from blood, collected in a trial of the OX40 agonist ivuxolimab. This receptor was taken from an adult with an advanced solid tumor such as melanoma, head and neck, liver or kidney cancer. This chain joins TRBV7-9 and TRBJ2-1; 9 nucleotides match TRBD2. Here the CDR3 DNA reads TGTGCCAGCAGCCCCCGACTAGCGGTTGGGACCTACAATGAGCAGTTCTTC. Amino acid sequence: CASSPRLAVGTYNEQFF. Drawing the rest from reference TRBV7-9 and TRBJ2-1, the complete variable domain is DTGVSQNPRHKITKRGQNVTFRCDPISEHNRLYWYRQTLGQGPEFLTYFQNEAQLEKSRLLSDRFSAERPKGSFSTLEIQRTEQGDSAMYLCASSPRLAVGTYNEQFFGPGTRLTVL.